A single sample gave rise to the 7 T cell receptor beta chains below, sequenced in a study of OX40 agonist ivuxolimab in advanced cancers. The protocol was immunoSEQ multiplex PCR, while the TCRdb copy is restricted to in-frame clones and leaves out a portion. The table lists roughly 56,000 clones, 80% to 85% of them singletons. Material: CD4+ or CD8+ T cells sorted from blood, obtained in a trial of the OX40 agonist ivuxolimab. The receptors here all came from an adult with an advanced solid tumor such as melanoma, head and neck, liver or kidney cancer.

The rearrangement links TRBV6-1 to TRBJ2-7; a possible D gene is TRBD2 (5 bases). CDR3 length equals 14 residues. Trimming left V 6 bases short and J 0 bases short, with 12 bases between. Looked up from germline, CDR1 is MNHNS and CDR2 is SASEGT. This chain's CDR3 is CASRERFDSYEQYF. The CDR3 DNA is TGTGCCAGCAGAGAGCGGTTCGACTCCTACGAGCAGTACTTC.

The chain employs TRBV7-8 and TRBJ2-2; the D gene is possibly TRBD2 (6 bases). Germline loops: CDR1 SGHVS, CDR2 FQNEAQ. This CDR3 is built from 15 residues. V lost 5 bases to trimming and J lost 3 bases, with 13 bases between them. CDR3 region: CASSPHGEDTGELFF. In DNA, the CDR3 is TGTGCCAGCAGCCCTCATGGGGAGGACACCGGGGAGCTGTTTTTT. Looking up the rest from reference TRBV7-8 and TRBJ2-2 gives the full variable domain: GAGVSQSPRYKVAKRGQDVALRCDPISGHVSLFWYQQALGQGPEFLTYFQNEAQLDKSGLPSDRFFAERPEGSVSTLKIQRTQQEDSAVYLCASSPHGEDTGELFFGEGSRLTVL.

The V and J genes are TRBV28 and TRBJ1-4; TRBD1 matches 8 bases. This CDR3 is built from 15 residues. Germline CDR1 is MDHEN and CDR2 is SYDVKM. V dropped 6 bases and J dropped 3; count of bases not matched to a gene: 6. CDR3: CASRLPGQANEKLFF. For the CDR3, the DNA is TGTGCCAGCAGACTTCCGGGACAGGCTAATGAAAAACTGTTTTTT. The variable domain in full, with the rest retrieved from reference TRBV28 and TRBJ1-4, is DVKVTQSSRYLVKRTGEKVFLECVQDMDHENMFWYRQDPGLGLRLIYFSYDVKMKEKGDIPEGYSVSREKKERFSLILESASTNQTSMYLCASRLPGQANEKLFFGSGTQLSVL.

The V call is TRBV18, the J call TRBJ1-1, with D perhaps TRBD1 (5 bases). The V gene lost 4 bases and the J gene lost 0 bases, with 12 bases spanning the gap. The CDR3 is made up of 15 amino acids. Germline loops: CDR1 KGHSH, CDR2 LQKENI. The CDR3 reads CASSLGPTLNTEAFF. The CDR3, as DNA: TGTGCCAGCTCACTGGGACCTACGTTGAACACTGAAGCTTTCTTT.

This rearrangement joins TRBV11-2 to TRBJ1-4, with D maybe TRBD1 (5 bases). CDR1 and CDR2 (germline): SGHAT, FQNNGV. This CDR3 is 15 amino acids long. V was shortened by 0 bases and J by 6 bases, with 11 bases between the two germline ends. The CDR3 protein is CASSLDRGRHEKLFF. CDR3 bases: TGTGCCAGCAGCTTAGATCGGGGGAGGCATGAAAAACTGTTTTTT.

The V and J genes are TRBV11-2 and TRBJ2-7, with 10 bases lining up with TRBD2. The CDR3 has 14 amino acids. The germline V gene has CDR1 SGHAT and CDR2 FQNNGV. V gave up 6 bases and J gave up 3 bases; unmatched junction bases: 5. CDR3 sequence reads: CASSIAGGHYEQYF. The DNA for the CDR3 is TGTGCCAGCAGTATAGCGGGGGGACACTACGAGCAGTACTTC.

The V gene is TRBV18, the J gene TRBJ1-2; D not certain. The CDR3 totals 13 residues. Germline V gene sequence: CDR1 KGHSH, CDR2 LQKENI. V was shortened by 3 bases and J by 6 bases, with 11 bases between the two germline ends. The CDR3 bases are TGTGCCAGCTCACCGGTCTCCGCCGATGGCTACACCTTC. Encoded protein: CASSPVSADGYTF.